The 29 T cell receptor beta chains presented below share a single source sample, sequenced in a study of human T cells and chemical hapten exposure. Unseparated into fractions, whole blood served as the source from which total RNA was extracted. In TCRdb, the 5' RACE reads were re-called with MiXCR into one record per CDR3 protein. The sample lists under 100,000 distinct CDR3 sequences; 15% to 20% were seen once. The source is a female donor in good health.

V gene TRBV24-1 combines with J gene TRBJ1-2, with unresolved D. Per the germline V gene, CDR1 is KGHDR and CDR2 is SFDVKD. There are 12 residues in the CDR3. V lost 4 bases and J lost 2, with 4 bases in between. CDR3 protein: CATSEGNYGYTF. The CDR3 DNA reads TGTGCCACCAGTGAGGGCAACTATGGCTACACCTTC.

The genes are TRBV15 and TRBJ1-2, with D possibly TRBD1 on 5 matching bases. CDR3 length equals 13 residues. Germline CDR1 is LNHNV and CDR2 is YYDKDF (reference sequence). With 4 bases removed from V and 7 bases from J, the gap between germline ends came to 13 bases. CDR3 nucleotides: TGTGCCACCAGCATCGGCAGGGAGAGTGGCTACACCTTC. Protein product: CATSIGRESGYTF.

The chain employs TRBV4-1 and TRBJ1-4, with 9 bases fitting TRBD1. Germline V CDR1 and CDR2: MGHRA, YSYEKL. The V gene end was trimmed by 4 bases and the J gene end by 7 bases; junction bases not matched to a gene: 10. The CDR3 is made up of 16 amino acids. CDR3 amino acids: CASSPFNRGRSEKLFF. The CDR3 nucleotides read TGCGCCAGCAGCCCCTTCAACAGGGGGCGGAGTGAAAAACTGTTTTTT.

This clonotype was counted between two and nine times. The chain employs TRBV6-5 and TRBJ2-1, with D unresolved. The CDR3 is made up of 13 amino acids. Trimming removed 2 bases from V and 6 bases from J, with 8 bases in between. The V gene's germline CDR1 is MNHEY and CDR2 SVGAGI. CDR3 sequence (DNA): TGTGCCAGCAGTTACGTTCGAGGCAATGAGCAGTTCTTC. It specifies CASSYVRGNEQFF.

This clonotype was picked up many times. The chain couples TRBV29-1 to TRBJ1-1, with D possibly being TRBD1 (6 bases). Per germline, CDR1 SQVTM and CDR2 ANQGSEA. V was trimmed by 7 bases and J by 4 bases, leaving 13 bases between them. The CDR3 totals 12 residues. The CDR3 protein is CSATTGSTEAFF. Written as DNA, the CDR3 is TGCAGCGCAACCACAGGGAGCACTGAAGCTTTCTTT.

CDR3 protein: CASSLQGTETQYF. Written as DNA, the CDR3 is TGTGCCAGCAGCTTGCAGGGTACAGAGACCCAGTACTTC. V gene TRBV7-9 combines with J gene TRBJ2-5, with a possible D match to TRBD1 (5 bases). V lost 3 bases and J lost 4, with 9 bases in between. The CDR3 covers 13 residues. Germline V gene lookup returns CDR1 SEHNR and CDR2 FQNEAQ (reference sequence).

This chain joins TRBV5-1 and TRBJ1-1, with 7 bases identical to TRBD1. This CDR3 is built from 15 residues. J lost 8 bases, V lost 1 base, and 11 bases had no gene match. Per germline, CDR1 SGHRS and CDR2 YFSETQ. The CDR3 region is CASSLLRDRGLEAFF. The CDR3 coding sequence is TGCGCCAGCAGCTTGTTAAGGGACAGAGGTTTGGAAGCTTTCTTT.

In this sample, this clonotype turned up a few times. The chain couples TRBV7-9 to TRBJ2-3; TRBD2 aligns across 9 bases. Trimming removed 0 bases from V and 3 bases from J; junction bases left unmatched: 1. Germline CDR1 is SEHNR and CDR2 is FQNEAQ (reference sequence). There are 15 residues in the CDR3. This CDR3 reads CASSLASGRTDTQYF. The CDR3 DNA sequence: TGTGCCAGCAGCTTAGCTAGCGGGAGAACAGATACGCAGTATTTT.

This clonotype was recorded at least ten times. The chain joins TRBV3-1 to TRBJ2-1, with 12 bases fitting TRBD2. Germline CDR1 LGHDT, CDR2 YNNKEL (reference sequence). This CDR3 is built from 17 residues. V dropped 4 bases and J dropped 2; count of bases not matched to a gene: 6. CDR3 residues: CASSRLAGGSTYNEQFF. In DNA form, the CDR3 reads TGTGCCAGCAGCCGGCTAGCGGGAGGGTCAACCTACAATGAGCAGTTCTTC.

V gene TRBV5-4 combines with J gene TRBJ1-6; tentatively, D is TRBD1 (6 bases). Looked up from germline, CDR1 is SGHNT and CDR2 is YYREEE (reference sequence). Trimming cost V 4 bases and J 5 bases, with 7 bases left between them. The CDR3 loop spans 13 amino acids. CDR3 nucleotides: TGTGCCAGCAGCGAGGGGGATAATTCACCCCTCCACTTT. Amino acids: CASSEGDNSPLHF.

The table lists this clonotype with a few counts. This chain joins TRBV5-1 and TRBJ2-5, with D hard to call. Deletions cut 0 bases from V and 3 bases from J, with 6 bases between. Germline V lookup: CDR1 SGHRS, CDR2 YFSETQ. The CDR3 length is 13 residues. DNA for the CDR3: TGCGCCAGCAGCTTGGTTAGGGAAGAGACCCAGTACTTC. Translated, it gives CASSLVREETQYF.

The genes are TRBV20-1 and TRBJ2-1, with TRBD2 matching over 8 bases. There are 15 residues in the CDR3. Germline-derived CDR1 and CDR2 are DFQATT and SNEGSKA (reference sequence). V shed 3 bases and J 0 bases; nucleotides not matched to a gene: 4. CDR3 coding DNA: TGCAGTGCTAGCCGGGGGGGGCTCTCCTACAATGAGCAGTTCTTC. Its protein product is CSASRGGLSYNEQFF.

This clonotype was seen a few times. The V gene is TRBV6-4, the J gene TRBJ2-1; D is unresolved. Germline-derived CDR1 and CDR2 are MRHNA and SNTAGT. CDR3 size: 15 residues. V was clipped by 4 bases and J by 0 bases, with 10 bases between them. Written as DNA, the CDR3 is TGTGCCAGCAGTGCTGATCCGAGCTCCTACAATGAGCAGTTCTTC. Protein: CASSADPSSYNEQFF.

This clonotype was observed a few times. The V call is TRBV10-3, the J call TRBJ1-4; 9 nucleotides match TRBD1. Germline CDR1 is ENHRY and CDR2 is SYGVKD. The CDR3 covers 16 residues. V was clipped by 0 bases and J by 8 bases; unmatched bases: 7. In DNA form, the CDR3 reads TGTGCCATCAGTGAGTCGTCGGGACAGGGTGGAGAAAAACTGTTTTTT. Protein product: CAISESSGQGGEKLFF.

The chain recombines TRBV20-1 with TRBJ2-5; TRBD2 matches at 8 bases. The CDR3 contains 14 residues. V lost 1 base and J lost 1; bases outside the gene matches: 2. Germline V CDR1 and CDR2: DFQATT, SNEGSKA (reference sequence). The CDR3 DNA reads TGCAGTGCTAGAGTCGGGGGGGCCCAAGAGACCCAGTACTTC. Its translation is CSARVGGAQETQYF.

In its sample, this clonotype was seen a few times. This chain links TRBV4-3 with TRBJ1-3; D uncertain. This CDR3 spans 15 amino acids. Germline CDR1 reads LGHNA; CDR2 reads YSLEER. V was trimmed by 1 base and J by 0 bases, leaving 7 bases between them. The CDR3 DNA reads TGCGCCAGCAGCCAAGGACGTAACTCTGGAAACACCATATATTTT. Encoded protein: CASSQGRNSGNTIYF.

This sequence joins TRBV6-5 and TRBJ1-1; 10 nucleotides align to TRBD1. Germline loops: CDR1 MNHEY, CDR2 SVGAGI. After removal of 0 bases from V and 7 bases from J, the junction contained 5 bases not matched to a gene. The CDR3 is made up of 15 amino acids. The CDR3: CASSYSWTGGVEAFF. CDR3 nucleotides: TGTGCCAGCAGTTACTCCTGGACAGGGGGAGTTGAAGCTTTCTTT.

The J gene is TRBJ2-7, the V gene TRBV28, with D perhaps being TRBD1 or TRBD2 (6 bases each). The CDR3 is 17 amino acids. Trimming cost V 6 bases and J 3 bases, with 24 bases left between them. CDR1 is MDHEN and CDR2 is SYDVKM in the germline V gene. CDR3 region: CASRTPSGGQFGYEQYF. The CDR3 DNA reads TGTGCCAGCAGAACCCCCTCCGGGGGCCAATTTGGCTACGAGCAGTACTTC.

The chain combines TRBV7-9 with TRBJ2-7, with 10 positions matching TRBD2. Germline CDR1 SEHNR, CDR2 FQNEAQ (reference sequence). V gave up 1 base and J gave up 7 bases; unmatched junction bases: 13. The CDR3 covers 17 residues. The CDR3 is CASSLGSLAGAVEEQYF. The DNA for the CDR3 is TGTGCCAGCAGCTTAGGTAGTCTAGCGGGAGCAGTGGAGGAGCAGTACTTC.

This clonotype was counted a few times. The chain is built from TRBV5-1 and TRBJ1-6, with 8 bases matching TRBD1. This CDR3 spans 16 amino acids. CDR1 SGHRS and CDR2 YFSETQ come from the germline V gene. The V gene end was trimmed by 1 base and the J gene end by 8 bases; junction bases not matched to a gene: 8. The CDR3 is CASSLFNRGYDSPLHF. CDR3 DNA sequence: TGCGCCAGCAGCTTGTTCAACAGGGGGTATGATTCACCCCTCCACTTT.

This chain connects TRBV4-3 to TRBJ1-1; weak D call: TRBD1 (6 bases). CDR1 and CDR2 from the germline V gene are LGHNA and YSLEER. With 3 bases removed from V and 3 bases from J, the gap between germline ends came to 11 bases. The CDR3 runs 14 residues. CDR3 loop: CASSHVGTHTEAFF. CDR3 in DNA: TGCGCCAGCAGCCATGTCGGGACACACACTGAAGCTTTCTTT.

The V gene is TRBV6-5, the J gene TRBJ2-1, with 11 bases lining up with TRBD2. This CDR3 is built from 18 residues. Germline lookup yields CDR1 MNHEY and CDR2 SVGAGI. V lost 5 bases to trimming and J lost 0 bases; unmatched junction nucleotides: 9. The DNA of the CDR3 is TGTGCCAGCAGTCGAACTAGCGGGAGACCCGTCTCCTACAATGAGCAGTTCTTC. This codes for CASSRTSGRPVSYNEQFF.

The chain carries TRBV20-1 and TRBJ2-3; D uncertain. The V and J ends lost 3 bases and 0 bases respectively, with 10 bases between them. There are 14 residues in the CDR3. In germline, CDR1 is DFQATT, CDR2 SNEGSKA (reference sequence). CDR3 in amino acids: CSASLTASTDTQYF. The CDR3 nucleotides are TGCAGTGCTAGTCTAACCGCTAGCACAGATACGCAGTATTTT.

The CDR3 bases are TGCGCCAGCAGCCAAGAAGAGAGGACTGAAGCTTTCTTT. As protein: CASSQEERTEAFF. The chain couples TRBV4-3 to TRBJ1-1; the D is unclear. From germline, CDR1 is LGHNA and CDR2 YSLEER. V shed 0 bases and J shed 5 bases, with 7 bases lying between them. This CDR3 has 13 residues.

Notes on this clonotype: An end of the junction does not agree with germline; a read error may underlie this. The chain recombines TRBV2 with TRBJ2-5; either TRBD1 or TRBD2 may fit D (5 bases each). The CDR3 totals 16 residues. Germline loops: CDR1 SNHLY, CDR2 FYNNEI. CDR3 coding DNA: TGCGCCAGCAGTGAAGAGGTGGGGGTCTTCGTAGAGACCCAGTACTTC. Translating it yields CASSEEVGVFVETQYF.

In its sample, this clonotype was seen many times. This chain links TRBV7-9 with TRBJ2-7; no definite D call. Trimming shortened V by 2 bases and J by 4 bases, and 9 bases separated the two germline ends. Per the germline V gene, CDR1 is SEHNR and CDR2 is FQNEAQ (reference sequence). The CDR3 sequence is 13 residues long. The CDR3: CASSLSQVYEQYF. CDR3 DNA: TGTGCCAGCAGCTTATCACAAGTTTACGAGCAGTACTTC.

The CDR3 region has the DNA TGTGCCATCCGGAATACAGGGGCCACTGAAGCTTTCTTT. As protein: CAIRNTGATEAFF. The chain combines TRBV10-3 with TRBJ1-1; 7 nucleotides agree with TRBD1. Germline lookup yields CDR1 ENHRY and CDR2 SYGVKD. This CDR3 contains 13 residues. V lost 8 bases and J lost 4; bases outside the gene matches: 7.

This clonotype appeared a few times. CDR3: CSARTGTLDTQYF. DNA of the CDR3: TGCAGTGCTAGAACCGGGACCCTGGATACGCAGTATTTT. The rearrangement uses TRBV20-1 and TRBJ2-3, with D perhaps matching TRBD1 or TRBD2 (5 bases each). Germline V gene lookup returns CDR1 DFQATT and CDR2 SNEGSKA (reference sequence). Trimming pared 2 bases from V and 6 bases from J, leaving 12 bases between. The CDR3 loop spans 13 amino acids.

This clonotype was counted many times. The chain uses TRBV20-1 and TRBJ2-1; D is unclear. The CDR3 loop spans 14 amino acids. Per germline, CDR1 DFQATT and CDR2 SNEGSKA (reference sequence). Trimming removed 0 bases at V and 2 bases at J, with 8 bases between. CDR3 nucleotides: TGCAGTGCTAGAGATCTACTTACCTACAATGAGCAGTTCTTC. Translating it yields CSARDLLTYNEQFF.